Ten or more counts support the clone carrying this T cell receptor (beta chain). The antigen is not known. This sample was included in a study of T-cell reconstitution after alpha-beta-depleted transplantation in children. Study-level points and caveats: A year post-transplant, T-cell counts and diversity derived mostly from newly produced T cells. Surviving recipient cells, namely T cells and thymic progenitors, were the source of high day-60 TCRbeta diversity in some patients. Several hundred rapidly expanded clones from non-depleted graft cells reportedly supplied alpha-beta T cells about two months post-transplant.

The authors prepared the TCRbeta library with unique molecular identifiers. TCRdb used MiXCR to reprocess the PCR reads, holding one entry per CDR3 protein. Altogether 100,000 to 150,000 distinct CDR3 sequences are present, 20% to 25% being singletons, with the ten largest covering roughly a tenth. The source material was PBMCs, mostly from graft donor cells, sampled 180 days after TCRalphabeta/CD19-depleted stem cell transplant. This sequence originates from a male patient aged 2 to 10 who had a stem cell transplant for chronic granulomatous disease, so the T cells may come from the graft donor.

The chain's CDR3 is CSVEAAGGYITDTQYF. The CDR3 nucleotides are TGCAGCGTTGAAGCGGCGGGGGGGTATATCACAGATACGCAGTATTTT. The chain is built from TRBV29-1 and TRBJ2-3; 9 positions match TRBD2. V gave up 1 base and J gave up 2 bases; unmatched junction bases: 7. The germline CDR1 and CDR2 sequences are SQVTM and ANQGSEA. The CDR3 is made up of 16 amino acids.